These 25 T cell receptor beta chains were all obtained from the same sample, sequenced in a study of cytomegalovirus exposure and HLA in healthy donors. Primers included in the PCR were 60 Vbeta and 13 Jbeta primers. This table comes from immunoSEQ multiplex PCR, and its TCRdb copy is limited to in-frame clones, with some not included. The table has fewer than 150,000 clones, roughly 79% seen once; the top ten hold over 2.5%. The sample consisted of PBMCs. Receptors originate from a male donor in good health and CMV-seronegative.

This chain connects TRBV2 to TRBJ2-1; a possible D gene is TRBD1 (6 bases). This CDR3 has 15 amino acids. The germline gives CDR1 SNHLY, CDR2 FYNNEI. V lost 5 bases and J 4 bases, leaving 15 bases between the germline ends. The CDR3 loop reads CASSPRDILYNEQFF. CDR3 DNA: TGTGCCAGCAGTCCCCGGGACATCCTATACAATGAGCAGTTCTTC. Based on the CDR3 plus reference TRBV2 and TRBJ2-1, the full variable domain is EPEVTQTPSHQVTQMGQEVILRCVPISNHLYFYWYRQILGQKVEFLVSFYNNEISEKSEIFDDQFSVERPDGSNFTLKIRSTKLEDSAMYFCASSPRDILYNEQFFGPGTRLTVL.

This clone appeared a single time. The chain has TRBV19 and TRBJ2-1; possibly TRBD1 for D (5 bases). Trimming left V 4 bases short and J 7 bases short, with 8 bases between. The CDR3 has 12 residues. In germline, CDR1 is LNHDA, CDR2 SQIVND (reference sequence). CDR3 region: CASSTRVNEQFF. DNA of the CDR3: TGTGCCAGTAGTACCAGGGTGAATGAGCAGTTCTTC.

V gene TRBV19 combines with J gene TRBJ2-7; the match to TRBD1 covers 7 bases. The ends lost 7 bases at V and 0 bases at J; junction bases unmatched: 6. This CDR3 is 14 amino acids long. Germline loops: CDR1 LNHDA, CDR2 SQIVND (reference sequence). CDR3 bases: TGTGCCAGTACCCCACAGGGGAGCTCCTACGAGCAGTACTTC. Amino acids: CASTPQGSSYEQYF.

This clone was seen a single time. The chain carries TRBV5-1 and TRBJ2-3; D perhaps matches TRBD2 (6 bases). Germline CDR1 is SGHRS and CDR2 is YFSETQ. The CDR3 runs 15 residues. The V gene lost 3 bases and the J gene lost 1 base, with 12 bases spanning the gap. The CDR3 DNA is TGCGCCAGCAGCTCCGGGACTCCGGGCACAGATACGCAGTATTTT. This codes for CASSSGTPGTDTQYF.

The CDR3 reads CASSEAGGSNQPQHF. The CDR3 nucleotides are TGTGCCAGCAGTGAAGCGGGGGGTAGCAATCAGCCCCAGCATTTT. V and J are TRBV6-1 and TRBJ1-5; TRBD1 is a possible D gene (5 bases). Trimming removed 0 bases from V and 0 bases from J, with 6 bases in between. Looked up from germline, CDR1 is MNHNS and CDR2 is SASEGT. The CDR3 totals 15 residues.

In the case of this clone: Germline is not matched at one junction end, which may reflect a read error. The V call is TRBV4-2, the J call TRBJ2-7; 10 nucleotides match TRBD2. The germline V gene encodes CDR1 LGHNA and CDR2 YNFKEQ. CDR3 length: 16 residues. The CDR3 loop is CARSQDPTSGAYEQYF. The CDR3 DNA reads as TGTGCCCGCAGCCAAGATCCCACTAGCGGGGCCTACGAGCAGTACTTC.

This chain connects TRBV4-1 to TRBJ1-1; 8 bases line up with TRBD1. CDR3 length equals 16 residues. From germline, CDR1 is MGHRA and CDR2 YSYEKL. V shed 4 bases, J shed 1 base, and the junction held 8 bases outside the gene matches. This chain's CDR3 is CASSLMPGQENTEAFF. DNA for the CDR3: TGCGCCAGCAGCCTCATGCCGGGACAGGAGAACACTGAAGCTTTCTTT.

V gene TRBV10-3 combines with J gene TRBJ1-2; maybe TRBD1 (6 bases). The V end lost 4 bases, the J end lost 6 bases, and 9 bases lay between the germline ends. The CDR3 is 12 residues long. The germline CDR1 and CDR2 sequences are ENHRY and SYGVKD. The CDR3: CAISVNRDGYTF. DNA for the CDR3: TGTGCCATCAGTGTAAACAGGGATGGCTACACCTTC.

The rearrangement uses TRBV19 and TRBJ2-7; TRBD2 matches 10 bases. The CDR3 covers 17 residues. Germline trimming cut 3 bases from V and 5 bases from J; bases unmatched to any gene: 13. Germline V gene lookup returns CDR1 LNHDA and CDR2 SQIVND (reference sequence). The CDR3 region has the DNA TGTGCCAGTAGTATTGCCAGCGGGGGGGCCGGTCCGGACGAGCAGTACTTC. Translating it yields CASSIASGGAGPDEQYF.

The gene calls are TRBV7-2 and TRBJ2-5; 8 positions match TRBD2. There are 15 residues in the CDR3. Germline V gene sequence: CDR1 SGHTA, CDR2 FQGNSA. V dropped 2 bases and J dropped 5; count of bases not matched to a gene: 7. The CDR3 nucleotides read TGTGCCAGCAGCTTAAAGGTCGGCGGGAGGGAGACCCAGTACTTC. Translated: CASSLKVGGRETQYF.

V usage is TRBV9 and J usage is TRBJ2-1; tentative D call: TRBD2 (5 bases). V dropped 5 bases and J dropped 8 bases, with 20 bases sitting between them. Germline V gene data show CDR1 as SGDLS and CDR2 as YYNGEE. This CDR3 contains 15 residues. CDR3 loop: CASSKRAPLIDEQFF. Written as DNA, the CDR3 is TGTGCCAGCAGTAAGAGGGCCCCCCTCATTGATGAGCAGTTCTTC.

The CDR3, as DNA: TGCGCCAGCAGCCAGGCGGTCAATCAGCCCCAGCATTTT. It is translated as CASSQAVNQPQHF. This sequence joins TRBV4-1 and TRBJ1-5; unclear D gene. The CDR3 is 13 residues long. V was trimmed by 3 bases and J by 3 bases, leaving 6 bases between them. Germline assignment: CDR1 MGHRA and CDR2 YSYEKL.

The gene calls are TRBV27 and TRBJ2-2, with TRBD2 matching 14 bases. J was trimmed by 7 bases and V by 6 bases; bases with no gene match: 7. The CDR3 loop spans 16 amino acids. Germline-derived CDR1 and CDR2 are MNHEY and SMNVEV (reference sequence). In nucleotides, the CDR3 is TGTGCCAGCAGCCTGGGACTAGCGGGAGTTAACGGGGAGCTGTTTTTT. The encoded protein is CASSLGLAGVNGELFF.

J is TRBJ2-7 and V is TRBV5-6, with a weak D call TRBD2 (7 bases). Deletions cut 4 bases from V and 1 base from J, with 15 bases between. Germline V CDR1 and CDR2: SGHDT, YYEEEE. The CDR3 spans 15 residues. CDR3 DNA: TGTGCCAGCAGCCGTGCCGGGGGGACATCCTACGAGCAGTACTTC. Its translation is CASSRAGGTSYEQYF.

This clone was seen a few times. The rearrangement links TRBV21-1 to TRBJ2-1; TRBD1 was called by the table and not checked on the DNA. TRBV21-1 is a recognized pseudogene. This CDR3 has 17 amino acids. The CDR3: CASSKRDRLSSYNEQFF. The CDR3 DNA follows: TGTGCCAGCAGCAAAAGGGACAGGCTAAGCTCCTACAATGAGCAGTTCTTC.

The rearrangement links TRBV9 to TRBJ1-3; tentative D call: TRBD1 (5 bases). Trimming took off 4 bases at V and 6 bases at J, with 11 bases between the two ends. The length of the CDR3 is 13 residues. Germline assignment: CDR1 SGDLS and CDR2 YYNGEE. In DNA, the CDR3 is TGTGCCAGCAGCTTGGACACCTTAAACACCATATATTTT. Its translation is CASSLDTLNTIYF.

The CDR3 DNA is TGTGCCTGGAGTGCAACCGGTGATCAGCCCCAGCATTTT. This translates into CAWSATGDQPQHF. The chain carries TRBV30 and TRBJ1-5, with D uncertain. V lost 1 base, J lost 5 bases, and 9 bases lay in between. Germline-derived CDR1 and CDR2 are GTSNPN and SVGIG (reference sequence). This CDR3 region has 13 residues. Filled out from reference TRBV30 and TRBJ1-5, the complete variable domain reads SQTIHQWPATLVQPVGSPLSLECTVEGTSNPNLYWYRQAAGRGLQLLFYSVGIGQISSEVPQNLSASRPQDRQFILSSKKLLLSDSGFYLCAWSATGDQPQHFGDGTRLSIL.

The chain is built from TRBV13 and TRBJ1-1, with 10 positions matching TRBD1. The CDR3 covers 15 residues. Germline assignment: CDR1 PRHDT and CDR2 FYEKMQ (reference sequence). The trim removed 5 bases at V and 3 bases at J, leaving 6 bases unmatched. CDR3 bases: TGTGCCAGCAGCCTTGAAGGGACAGGGGACACTGAAGCTTTCTTT. It is translated as CASSLEGTGDTEAFF.

The sample holds a few counts of this clone. V and J are TRBV5-6 and TRBJ1-3; TRBD1 is a possible D gene (5 bases). Germline lookup yields CDR1 SGHDT and CDR2 YYEEEE. Between the trimmed V and J ends, which lost 0 bases and 1 base, there was a span of 5 bases. CDR3 length: 14 amino acids. The CDR3 coding sequence is TGTGCCAGCAGCTTGGGACAGTCTGGAAACACCATATATTTT. Translated: CASSLGQSGNTIYF.

J is TRBJ1-4 and V is TRBV6-4; TRBD1 matches 8 bases. The CDR3 loop spans 15 amino acids. V dropped 2 bases and J dropped 7; count of bases not matched to a gene: 6. Germline lookup yields CDR1 MRHNA and CDR2 SNTAGT. The CDR3 sequence is CASSDGGTGGEKLFF. DNA for the CDR3: TGTGCCAGCAGTGACGGAGGGACAGGAGGTGAAAAACTGTTTTTT.

The chain is built from TRBV30 and TRBJ1-5, with TRBD1 matching 7 bases. Unmatched junction bases numbered 1, after V lost 1 base and J lost 4 bases. The CDR3 runs 13 residues. Germline V gene sequence: CDR1 GTSNPN, CDR2 SVGIG (reference sequence). The CDR3 region is CAWSEGQNQPQHF. In nucleotides, the CDR3 is TGTGCCTGGAGTGAGGGACAGAATCAGCCCCAGCATTTT.

The chain is built from TRBV11-3 and TRBJ2-1; TRBD2 is a possible D gene (6 bases). Germline-derived CDR1 and CDR2 are SGHNT and YENEEA. V was pared by 5 bases and J by 10 bases, with 15 bases between. CDR3 length equals 13 residues. CDR3: CASSVSALAEQFF. CDR3 in DNA: TGTGCCAGCAGCGTTTCGGCGCTAGCGGAGCAGTTCTTC.

The chain uses TRBV5-4 and TRBJ2-2; D ambiguous. V lost 4 bases to trimming and J lost 5 bases, with 6 bases between them. Germline V gene data show CDR1 as SGHNT and CDR2 as YYREEE (reference sequence). This CDR3 contains 12 residues. CDR3 DNA sequence: TGTGCCAGCAGCCACGGGACCGGGGAGCTGTTTTTT. It yields the protein CASSHGTGELFF.

The genes are TRBV11-2 and TRBJ2-3; 8 nucleotides align to TRBD1. V shed 7 bases and J 1 base; nucleotides not matched to a gene: 19. The CDR3 runs to 19 residues. Germline V gene lookup returns CDR1 SGHAT and CDR2 FQNNGV. The DNA for the CDR3 is TGTGCCAGCAACCGTCGGACAGGGCCTCCCCGGATTGGCACAGATACGCAGTATTTT. Amino acid sequence: CASNRRTGPPRIGTDTQYF.

Points on this clone: Compared with germline, one end of the junction differs, possibly owing to a read error. The same CDR3 arises from other DNA sequences in this sample as well. This chain joins TRBV27 and TRBJ2-1, with D unresolved. Germline lookup yields CDR1 MNHEY and CDR2 SMNVEV (reference sequence). The CDR3 is made up of 11 amino acids. The CDR3 DNA reads as TGCGCCAGCAGTTTTCCGGGTCGAGAGTTCTTC. It yields the protein CASSFPGREFF.